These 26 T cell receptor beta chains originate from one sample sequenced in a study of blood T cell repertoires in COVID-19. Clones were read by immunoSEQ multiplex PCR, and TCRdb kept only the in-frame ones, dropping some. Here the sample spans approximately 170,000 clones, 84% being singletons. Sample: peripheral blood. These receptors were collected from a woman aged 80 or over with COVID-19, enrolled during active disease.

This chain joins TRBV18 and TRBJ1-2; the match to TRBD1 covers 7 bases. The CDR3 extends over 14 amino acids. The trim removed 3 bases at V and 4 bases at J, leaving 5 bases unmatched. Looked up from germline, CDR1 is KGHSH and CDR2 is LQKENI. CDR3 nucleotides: TGTGCCAGCTCACCGACAGGGAGTGTCTATGGCTACACCTTC. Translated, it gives CASSPTGSVYGYTF. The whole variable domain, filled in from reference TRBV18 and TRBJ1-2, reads NAGVMQNPRHLVRRRGQEARLRCSPMKGHSHVYWYRQLPEEGLKFMVYLQKENIIDESGMPKERFSAEFPKEGPSILRIQQVVRGDSAAYFCASSPTGSVYGYTFGSGTRLTVV.

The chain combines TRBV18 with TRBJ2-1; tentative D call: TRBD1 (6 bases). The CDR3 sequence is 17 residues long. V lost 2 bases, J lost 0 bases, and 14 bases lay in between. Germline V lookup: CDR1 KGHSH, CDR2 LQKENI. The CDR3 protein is CASSPTGPFYSYNEQFF. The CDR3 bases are TGTGCCAGCTCACCAACAGGGCCTTTCTACTCCTACAATGAGCAGTTCTTC.

CDR3 sequence: CASSLGTHNNEQFF. The CDR3 DNA is TGTGCCAGCAGCTTAGGAACGCACAACAATGAGCAGTTCTTC. The genes are TRBV13 and TRBJ2-1, with D hard to call. Trimming took off 0 bases at V and 5 bases at J, with 8 bases between the two ends. This CDR3 is built from 14 residues. Germline V lookup: CDR1 PRHDT, CDR2 FYEKMQ (reference sequence).

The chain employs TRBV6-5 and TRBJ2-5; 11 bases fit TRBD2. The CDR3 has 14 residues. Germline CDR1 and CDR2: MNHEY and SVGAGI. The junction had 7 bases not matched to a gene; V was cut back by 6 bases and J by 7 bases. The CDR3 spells CASSFSGGAATQYF. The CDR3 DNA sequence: TGTGCCAGCAGCTTTAGCGGGGGGGCCGCGACCCAGTACTTC.

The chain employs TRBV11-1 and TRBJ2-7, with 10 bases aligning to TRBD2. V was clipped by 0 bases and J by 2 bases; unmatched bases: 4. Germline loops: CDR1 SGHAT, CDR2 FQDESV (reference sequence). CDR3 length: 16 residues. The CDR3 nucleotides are TGTGCCAGCAGCTTAGCCGGGACTAGCGCAACCTACGAGCAGTACTTC. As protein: CASSLAGTSATYEQYF. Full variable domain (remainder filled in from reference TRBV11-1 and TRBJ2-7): EAEVAQSPRYKITEKSQAVAFWCDPISGHATLYWYRQILGQGPELLVQFQDESVVDDSQLPKDRFSAERLKGVDSTLKIQPAELGDSAMYLCASSLAGTSATYEQYFGPGTRLTVT.

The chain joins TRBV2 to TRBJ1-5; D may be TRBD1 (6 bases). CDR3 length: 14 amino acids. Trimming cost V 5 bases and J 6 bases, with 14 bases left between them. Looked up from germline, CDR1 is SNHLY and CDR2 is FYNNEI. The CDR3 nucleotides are TGTGCCAGCAGTTTAACAGGGTTTCGTCAGCCCCAGCATTTT. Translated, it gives CASSLTGFRQPQHF. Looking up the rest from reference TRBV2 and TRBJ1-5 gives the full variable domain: EPEVTQTPSHQVTQMGQEVILRCVPISNHLYFYWYRQILGQKVEFLVSFYNNEISEKSEIFDDQFSVERPDGSNFTLKIRSTKLEDSAMYFCASSLTGFRQPQHFGDGTRLSIL.

The CDR3 sequence: CASTTGQGSWEQYF. Here the CDR3 DNA reads TGTGCCAGCACCACGGGACAGGGGTCGTGGGAGCAGTACTTC. The chain uses TRBV11-1 and TRBJ2-7; TRBD1 agrees at 10 bases. The V segment lost 7 bases and the J segment 7 bases; nucleotides outside the gene matches: 10. Germline V gene data show CDR1 as SGHAT and CDR2 as FQDESV (reference sequence). The CDR3 is 14 residues long.

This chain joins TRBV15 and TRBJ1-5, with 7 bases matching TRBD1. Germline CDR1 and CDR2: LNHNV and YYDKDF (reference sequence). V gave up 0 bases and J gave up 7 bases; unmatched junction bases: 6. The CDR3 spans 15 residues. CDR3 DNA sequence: TGTGCCACCAGCAGAGAAGACAGGGTATGGCAGCCCCAGCATTTT. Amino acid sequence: CATSREDRVWQPQHF.

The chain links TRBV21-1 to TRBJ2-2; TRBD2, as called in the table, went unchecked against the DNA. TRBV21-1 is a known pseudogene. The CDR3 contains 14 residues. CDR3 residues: CASSSRTSGRGLFF. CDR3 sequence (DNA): TGTGCCAGCAGCTCGCGGACTAGCGGGAGGGGGTTGTTTTTT.

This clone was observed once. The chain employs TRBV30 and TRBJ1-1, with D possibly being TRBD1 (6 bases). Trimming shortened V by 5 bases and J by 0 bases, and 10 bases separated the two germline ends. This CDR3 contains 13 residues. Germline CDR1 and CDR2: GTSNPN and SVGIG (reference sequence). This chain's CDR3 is CAWETGLNTEAFF. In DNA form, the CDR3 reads TGTGCCTGGGAGACAGGATTGAACACTGAAGCTTTCTTT. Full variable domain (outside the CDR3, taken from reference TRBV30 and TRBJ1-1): SQTIHQWPATLVQPVGSPLSLECTVEGTSNPNLYWYRQAAGRGLQLLFYSVGIGQISSEVPQNLSASRPQDRQFILSSKKLLLSDSGFYLCAWETGLNTEAFFGQGTRLTVV.

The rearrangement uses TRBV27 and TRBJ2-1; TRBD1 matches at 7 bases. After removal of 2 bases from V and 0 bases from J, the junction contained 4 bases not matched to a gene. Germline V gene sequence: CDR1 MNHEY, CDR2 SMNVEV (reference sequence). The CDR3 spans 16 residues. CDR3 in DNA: TGTGCCAGCAGTTTAAGGGCAGGGGGCTCCTACAATGAGCAGTTCTTC. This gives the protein CASSLRAGGSYNEQFF.

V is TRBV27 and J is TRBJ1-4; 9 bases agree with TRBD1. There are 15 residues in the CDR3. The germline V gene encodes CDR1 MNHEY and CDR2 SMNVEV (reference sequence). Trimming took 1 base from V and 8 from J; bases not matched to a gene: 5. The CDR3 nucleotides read TGTGCCAGCAGTTTATACAGGGGGCTAGGGGAAAAACTGTTTTTT. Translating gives CASSLYRGLGEKLFF.

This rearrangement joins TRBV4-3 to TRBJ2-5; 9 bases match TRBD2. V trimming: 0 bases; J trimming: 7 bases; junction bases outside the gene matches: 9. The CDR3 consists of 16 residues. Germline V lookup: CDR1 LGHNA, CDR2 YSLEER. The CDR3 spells CASSQDSLAGLGTQYF. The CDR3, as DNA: TGCGCCAGCAGCCAAGATTCCCTAGCGGGGCTCGGGACCCAGTACTTC.

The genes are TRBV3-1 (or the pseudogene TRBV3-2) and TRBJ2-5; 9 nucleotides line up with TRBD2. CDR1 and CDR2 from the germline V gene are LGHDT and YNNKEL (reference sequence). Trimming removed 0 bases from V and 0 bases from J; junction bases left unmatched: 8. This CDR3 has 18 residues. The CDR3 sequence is CASSQERGLAGYQETQYF. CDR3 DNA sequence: TGTGCCAGCAGCCAAGAGCGAGGGCTAGCGGGGTACCAAGAGACCCAGTACTTC.

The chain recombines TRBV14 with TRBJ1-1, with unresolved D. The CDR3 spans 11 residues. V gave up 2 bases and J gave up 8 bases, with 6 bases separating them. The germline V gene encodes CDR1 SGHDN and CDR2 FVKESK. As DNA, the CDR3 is TGTGCCAGCAGCCAATCGGTAGAAGCTTTCTTT. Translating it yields CASSQSVEAFF.

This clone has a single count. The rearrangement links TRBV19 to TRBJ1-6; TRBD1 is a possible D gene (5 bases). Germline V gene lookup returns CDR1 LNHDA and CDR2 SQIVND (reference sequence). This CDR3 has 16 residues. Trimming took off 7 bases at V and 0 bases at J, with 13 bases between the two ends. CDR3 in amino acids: CASTLRQNSYNSPLHF. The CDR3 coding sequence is TGTGCCAGTACCCTCAGACAGAACTCCTATAATTCACCCCTCCACTTT. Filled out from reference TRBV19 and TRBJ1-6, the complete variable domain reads DGGITQSPKYLFRKEGQNVTLSCEQNLNHDAMYWYRQDPGQGLRLIYYSQIVNDFQKGDIAEGYSVSREKKESFPLTVTSAQKNPTAFYLCASTLRQNSYNSPLHFGNGTRLTVT.

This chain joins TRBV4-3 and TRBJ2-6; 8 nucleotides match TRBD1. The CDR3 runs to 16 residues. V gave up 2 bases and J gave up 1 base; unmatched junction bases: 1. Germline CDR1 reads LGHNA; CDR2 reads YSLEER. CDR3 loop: CASSQRTGSGANVLTF. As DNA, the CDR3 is TGCGCCAGCAGCCAAAGGACAGGGTCTGGGGCCAACGTCCTGACTTTC.

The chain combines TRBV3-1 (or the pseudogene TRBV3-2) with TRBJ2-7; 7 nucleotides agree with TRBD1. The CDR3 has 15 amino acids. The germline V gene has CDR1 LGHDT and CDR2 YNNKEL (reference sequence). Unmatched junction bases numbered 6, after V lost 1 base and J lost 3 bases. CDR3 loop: CASSQGLGQSYEQYF. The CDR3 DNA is TGTGCCAGCAGCCAAGGCCTGGGACAGAGCTACGAGCAGTACTTC.

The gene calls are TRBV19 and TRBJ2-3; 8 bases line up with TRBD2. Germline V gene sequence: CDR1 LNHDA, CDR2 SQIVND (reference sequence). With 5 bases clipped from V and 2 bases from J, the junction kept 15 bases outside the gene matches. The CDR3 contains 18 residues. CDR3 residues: CASSLLGFGGGHTDTQYF. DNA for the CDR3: TGTGCCAGTAGTTTACTCGGGTTCGGCGGGGGGCACACAGATACGCAGTATTTT. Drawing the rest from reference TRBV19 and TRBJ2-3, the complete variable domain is DGGITQSPKYLFRKEGQNVTLSCEQNLNHDAMYWYRQDPGQGLRLIYYSQIVNDFQKGDIAEGYSVSREKKESFPLTVTSAQKNPTAFYLCASSLLGFGGGHTDTQYFGPGTRLTVL.

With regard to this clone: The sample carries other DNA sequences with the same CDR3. The CDR3 nucleotides are TGTGCCAGCAGCGTAGGTGGGGCCTCCTACAATGAGCAGTTCTTC. This encodes CASSVGGASYNEQFF. V gene TRBV9 combines with J gene TRBJ2-1; a weak D match, TRBD1 (5 bases). From germline, CDR1 is SGDLS and CDR2 YYNGEE. CDR3 length: 15 residues. Trimming took off 0 bases at V and 0 bases at J, with 7 bases between the two ends.

DNA of the CDR3: TGTGCCAGCAGTTACTACGGCGGGGAATATGGCTACACCTTC. This gives the protein CASSYYGGEYGYTF. The chain has TRBV6-5 and TRBJ1-2, with D uncertain. V gave up 1 base and J gave up 5 bases, with 11 bases separating them. The CDR3 totals 14 residues. The V gene's germline CDR1 is MNHEY and CDR2 SVGAGI.

The CDR3 protein is CASSPSAVQGYGYTF. DNA for the CDR3: TGTGCCAGCTCACCATCAGCAGTACAGGGGTATGGCTACACCTTC. V and J are TRBV18 and TRBJ1-2, with 7 bases identical to TRBD1. The ends lost 2 bases at V and 5 bases at J; junction bases unmatched: 8. The CDR3 length is 15 residues. Germline V gives CDR1 KGHSH, CDR2 LQKENI.

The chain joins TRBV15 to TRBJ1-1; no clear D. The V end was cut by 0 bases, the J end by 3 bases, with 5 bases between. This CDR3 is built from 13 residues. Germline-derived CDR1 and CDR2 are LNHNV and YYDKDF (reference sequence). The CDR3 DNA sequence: TGTGCCACCAGCAGAGATAAATACACTGAAGCTTTCTTT. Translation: CATSRDKYTEAFF.

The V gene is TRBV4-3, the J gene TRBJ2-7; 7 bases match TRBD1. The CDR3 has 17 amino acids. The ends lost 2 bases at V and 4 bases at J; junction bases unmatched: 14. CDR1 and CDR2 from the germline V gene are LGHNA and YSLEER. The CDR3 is CASSQQNQGGAGYEQYF. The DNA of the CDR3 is TGCGCCAGCAGCCAACAAAATCAAGGGGGCGCCGGTTACGAGCAGTACTTC.

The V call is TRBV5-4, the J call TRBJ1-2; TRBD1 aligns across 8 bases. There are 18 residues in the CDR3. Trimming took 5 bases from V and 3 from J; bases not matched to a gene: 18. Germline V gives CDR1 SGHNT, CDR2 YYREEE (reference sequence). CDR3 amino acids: CASSPTQRTGREDYGYTF. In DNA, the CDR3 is TGTGCCAGCAGTCCAACTCAAAGGACAGGGAGGGAGGACTATGGCTACACCTTC.

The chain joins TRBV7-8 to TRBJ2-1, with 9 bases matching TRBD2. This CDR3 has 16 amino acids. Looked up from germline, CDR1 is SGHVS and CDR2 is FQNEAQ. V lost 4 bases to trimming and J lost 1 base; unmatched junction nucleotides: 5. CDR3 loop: CASSSPSGVSYNEQFF. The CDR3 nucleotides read TGTGCCAGCAGCTCCCCTAGCGGGGTTTCCTACAATGAGCAGTTCTTC. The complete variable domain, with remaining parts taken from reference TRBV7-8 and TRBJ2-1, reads GAGVSQSPRYKVAKRGQDVALRCDPISGHVSLFWYQQALGQGPEFLTYFQNEAQLDKSGLPSDRFFAERPEGSVSTLKIQRTQQEDSAVYLCASSSPSGVSYNEQFFGPGTRLTVL.